The sequence of this TCR beta chain was determined in a study of cytomegalovirus exposure and HLA in healthy donors. Germline V gene sequence: CDR1 LNHDA, CDR2 SQIVND (reference sequence). Losses at the gene ends were 9 bases for V and 2 bases for J; bases not matched to a gene: 2. The CDR3 has 12 amino acids. Profiled with immunoSEQ multiplex PCR; TCRdb holds only in-frame clones, not every one. The table has 150,000 or so clones, about 91% seen once; the top ten hold over 8.5%. The clonotype was recovered from a woman aged 18-35 years in good health and CMV-seropositive. The gene calls are TRBV19 and TRBJ2-3; 7 bases are a match to TRBD2. The sequencing input was PBMCs. DNA of the CDR3: TGTGCCAGCCGGGGGGACACAGATACGCAGTATTTT. Encoded protein: CASRGDTDTQYF.